Below are 13 T cell receptor beta chains sequenced from a single sample in a study of blood T cell repertoires in COVID-19. TCRdb's table, derived via immunoSEQ multiplex PCR, lists solely in-frame clones and lacks some. The sample yields 110,000 to 150,000 clones, around 76% seen once. Sequencing used peripheral blood. All receptors come from a man aged 80 or over with acute or convalescent COVID-19.

J is TRBJ1-6 and V is TRBV5-8; TRBD1 is a possible D gene (6 bases). The CDR3 has 12 amino acids. With 7 bases removed from V and 7 bases from J, the gap between germline ends came to 9 bases. Germline V gives CDR1 SGHTS, CDR2 YDEGEE. CDR3 bases: TGTGCCAGCCAGGGGACGAATTCACCCCTCCACTTT. This gives the protein CASQGTNSPLHF.

This chain connects TRBV4-3 to TRBJ2-2; D not resolved. The CDR3 extends over 16 amino acids. The V end was cut by 1 base, the J end by 0 bases, with 9 bases between. Germline V gives CDR1 LGHNA, CDR2 YSLEER. DNA for the CDR3: TGCGCCAGCAGCCAAGTTCAGTTCGCGAACACCGGGGAGCTGTTTTTT. This sequence encodes CASSQVQFANTGELFF.

The V call is TRBV7-9, the J call TRBJ2-5; 9 nucleotides agree with TRBD1. The CDR3 contains 14 residues. Germline V gene sequence: CDR1 SEHNR, CDR2 FQNEAQ (reference sequence). With 6 bases clipped from V and 2 bases from J, the junction kept 4 bases outside the gene matches. This chain's CDR3 is CASRPGTGQETQYF. The CDR3 nucleotides read TGTGCCAGCAGGCCCGGGACAGGGCAAGAGACCCAGTACTTC.

For the CDR3, the DNA is TGTGCCAGCAGGAAAAGTGGTAGCGCAGATACGCAGTATTTT. Protein sequence: CASRKSGSADTQYF. This sequence joins TRBV2 and TRBJ2-3; D is perhaps TRBD2 (5 bases). Germline V gene lookup returns CDR1 SNHLY and CDR2 FYNNEI. The germline V and J ends were trimmed by 6 bases and 4 bases, with 14 bases remaining between them. The CDR3 is 14 residues long.

This chain connects TRBV3-1 (or the pseudogene TRBV3-2) to TRBJ1-2, with a possible D match to TRBD1 (5 bases). The V gene's germline CDR1 is LGHDT and CDR2 YNNKEL (reference sequence). The CDR3 consists of 14 residues. The V and J ends lost 6 bases and 0 bases respectively, with 11 bases between them. The CDR3 DNA sequence: TGTGCCAGCAGTATCAGGGTGACTAACTATGGCTACACCTTC. Protein sequence: CASSIRVTNYGYTF.

The chain carries TRBV10-3 and TRBJ1-4; D not certain. CDR1 and CDR2 (germline): ENHRY, SYGVKD. This CDR3 comprises 15 residues. V lost 3 bases to trimming and J lost 0 bases, with 8 bases between them. The CDR3 DNA follows: TGTGCCATCAGTGATACAGTCTCAACTAATGAAAAACTGTTTTTT. Its translation is CAISDTVSTNEKLFF.

V usage is TRBV13 and J usage is TRBJ1-4; TRBD1 aligns across 8 bases. The trim removed 4 bases at V and 10 bases at J, leaving 11 bases unmatched. The CDR3 contains 15 residues. Germline loops: CDR1 PRHDT, CDR2 FYEKMQ (reference sequence). CDR3 in DNA: TGTGCCAGCAGCTCAGGACGGGCAGGGGGCGGAAAACTGTTTTTT. Translated: CASSSGRAGGGKLFF.

This clone was recorded at least ten times. This sequence joins TRBV11-2 and TRBJ1-2; 7 bases line up with TRBD1. V trimming: 5 bases; J trimming: 6 bases; junction bases outside the gene matches: 15. The CDR3 extends over 16 amino acids. Germline V lookup: CDR1 SGHAT, CDR2 FQNNGV. CDR3 sequence reads: CASSPRLGQTQDGYTF. CDR3 coding DNA: TGTGCCAGCAGCCCGCGCCTGGGACAGACCCAAGATGGCTACACCTTC.

In its sample, this clone was seen a few times. The rearrangement uses TRBV30 and TRBJ2-6, with D unresolved. V lost 0 bases to trimming and J lost 0 bases, with 12 bases between them. This CDR3 comprises 17 residues. Germline CDR1 and CDR2: GTSNPN and SVGIG (reference sequence). The CDR3 DNA reads as TGTGCCTGGAGTGTTGGGCCCTTAAGCTCTGGGGCCAACGTCCTGACTTTC. This sequence encodes CAWSVGPLSSGANVLTF.

This clone was recorded a few times. V usage is TRBV28 and J usage is TRBJ2-7; 8 bases align to TRBD1. V shed 7 bases and J 1 base; nucleotides not matched to a gene: 12. This CDR3 is built from 16 residues. From germline, CDR1 is MDHEN and CDR2 SYDVKM. The CDR3 region is CASTPATGAYSYEQYF. DNA for the CDR3: TGTGCCAGCACCCCGGCGACAGGGGCTTATTCCTACGAGCAGTACTTC.

CDR3 nucleotide sequence: TGTGCCAGCAGTTACAATCGGGATCAGCCCCAGCATTTT. Amino acid sequence: CASSYNRDQPQHF. The chain employs TRBV6-5 and TRBJ1-5; D not resolved. V was pared by 2 bases and J by 5 bases, with 7 bases between. The CDR3 covers 13 residues. The germline gives CDR1 MNHEY, CDR2 SVGAGI.

The J gene is TRBJ2-3, the V gene TRBV9, with TRBD2 as a possible D gene (5 bases). Trimming left V 5 bases short and J 5 bases short, with 12 bases between. The V gene's germline CDR1 is SGDLS and CDR2 YYNGEE. This CDR3 spans 13 amino acids. The CDR3, as DNA: TGTGCCAGCAGTGATGAGGGTCTAGATACGCAGTATTTT. Its protein product is CASSDEGLDTQYF.

V is TRBV6-5 and J is TRBJ2-5; TRBD1 is a possible D gene (6 bases). The CDR3 has 13 residues. V was clipped by 5 bases and J by 3 bases, with 10 bases between them. Germline V gene data show CDR1 as MNHEY and CDR2 as SVGAGI. The CDR3 DNA reads TGTGCCAGCAGTCGGACAGTAAAAGAGACCCAGTACTTC. It yields the protein CASSRTVKETQYF.